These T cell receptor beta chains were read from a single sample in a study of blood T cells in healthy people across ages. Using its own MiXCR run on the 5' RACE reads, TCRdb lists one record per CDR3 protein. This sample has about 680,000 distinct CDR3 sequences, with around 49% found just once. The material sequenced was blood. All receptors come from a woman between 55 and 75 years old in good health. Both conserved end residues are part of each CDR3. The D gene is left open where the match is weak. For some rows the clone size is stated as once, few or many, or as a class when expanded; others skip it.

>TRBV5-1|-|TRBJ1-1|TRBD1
CASTSGQGNTEAFF
TGCGCCAGCACCAGCGGACAGGGGAACACTGAAGCTTTCTTT
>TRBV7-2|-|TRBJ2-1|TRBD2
CASSGLAGPYNEQFF
TGTGCCAGCAGCGGGTTAGCGGGACCGTACAATGAGCAGTTCTTC
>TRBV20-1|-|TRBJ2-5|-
CSAKRGSETQYF
TGCAGTGCTAAACGGGGTTCGGAGACCCAGTACTTC
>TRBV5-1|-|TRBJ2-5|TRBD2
CAGSFLAGGTETQYF
TGCGCCGGCAGCTTTCTAGCGGGCGGGACAGAGACCCAGTACTTC
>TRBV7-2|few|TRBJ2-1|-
CASNVGGAGGNEQFF
TGTGCCAGCAACGTCGGGGGTGCGGGCGGCAATGAGCAGTTCTTC
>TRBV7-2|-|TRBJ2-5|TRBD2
CASSPMGASGKETQYF
TGTGCCAGCAGCCCTATGGGGGCTAGCGGGAAAGAGACCCAGTACTTC
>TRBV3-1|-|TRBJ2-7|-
CASSQDRGFGEQYF
TGTGCCAGCAGCCAAGACAGGGGATTTGGCGAGCAGTACTTC
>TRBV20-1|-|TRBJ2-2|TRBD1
CSASRDSRELFF
TGCAGTGCTAGCCGGGACAGCAGGGAGCTGTTTTTT
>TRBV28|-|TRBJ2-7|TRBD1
CASNLPGQETYEQYF
TGTGCCAGCAACCTTCCGGGACAGGAAACCTACGAGCAGTACTTC
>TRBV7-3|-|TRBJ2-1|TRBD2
CASSSSGFAYDEQFF
TGTGCCAGCAGCAGTAGCGGGTTCGCCTACGATGAGCAGTTCTTC
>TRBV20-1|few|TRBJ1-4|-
CSARAPGVGEKLFF
TGCAGTGCTAGAGCCCCGGGGGTAGGAGAAAAACTGTTTTTT
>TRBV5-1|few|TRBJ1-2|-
CASSWSTNYGYTF
TGCGCCAGCAGCTGGAGTACTAACTATGGCTACACCTTC
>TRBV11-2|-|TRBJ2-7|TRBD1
CASSVGQVSYEQYF
TGTGCCAGCAGCGTGGGACAGGTCTCCTACGAGCAGTACTTC
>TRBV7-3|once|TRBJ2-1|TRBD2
CASSAGTSGRVNEQFF
TGTGCCAGCAGCGCAGGCACTAGCGGGAGAGTGAATGAGCAGTTCTTC
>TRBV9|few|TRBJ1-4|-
CASSPTPQRNEKLFF
TGTGCCAGCAGCCCTACCCCACAACGGAATGAAAAACTGTTTTTT
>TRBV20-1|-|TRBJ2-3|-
CSARQLYTDTQYF
TGCAGTGCTAGACAGTTATACACAGATACGCAGTATTTT
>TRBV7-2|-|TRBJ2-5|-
CASNKGGRGQETRYF
TGTGCCAGCAACAAGGGTGGGCGGGGTCAAGAGACCCGGTACTTC
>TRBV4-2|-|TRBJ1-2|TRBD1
CASSQQQGAPGYGYTF
TGTGCCAGCAGCCAACAACAGGGGGCGCCAGGCTATGGCTACACCTTC
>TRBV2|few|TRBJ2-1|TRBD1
CASSGTGGNEQFF
TGTGCCAGCAGCGGCACAGGGGGCAATGAGCAGTTCTTC